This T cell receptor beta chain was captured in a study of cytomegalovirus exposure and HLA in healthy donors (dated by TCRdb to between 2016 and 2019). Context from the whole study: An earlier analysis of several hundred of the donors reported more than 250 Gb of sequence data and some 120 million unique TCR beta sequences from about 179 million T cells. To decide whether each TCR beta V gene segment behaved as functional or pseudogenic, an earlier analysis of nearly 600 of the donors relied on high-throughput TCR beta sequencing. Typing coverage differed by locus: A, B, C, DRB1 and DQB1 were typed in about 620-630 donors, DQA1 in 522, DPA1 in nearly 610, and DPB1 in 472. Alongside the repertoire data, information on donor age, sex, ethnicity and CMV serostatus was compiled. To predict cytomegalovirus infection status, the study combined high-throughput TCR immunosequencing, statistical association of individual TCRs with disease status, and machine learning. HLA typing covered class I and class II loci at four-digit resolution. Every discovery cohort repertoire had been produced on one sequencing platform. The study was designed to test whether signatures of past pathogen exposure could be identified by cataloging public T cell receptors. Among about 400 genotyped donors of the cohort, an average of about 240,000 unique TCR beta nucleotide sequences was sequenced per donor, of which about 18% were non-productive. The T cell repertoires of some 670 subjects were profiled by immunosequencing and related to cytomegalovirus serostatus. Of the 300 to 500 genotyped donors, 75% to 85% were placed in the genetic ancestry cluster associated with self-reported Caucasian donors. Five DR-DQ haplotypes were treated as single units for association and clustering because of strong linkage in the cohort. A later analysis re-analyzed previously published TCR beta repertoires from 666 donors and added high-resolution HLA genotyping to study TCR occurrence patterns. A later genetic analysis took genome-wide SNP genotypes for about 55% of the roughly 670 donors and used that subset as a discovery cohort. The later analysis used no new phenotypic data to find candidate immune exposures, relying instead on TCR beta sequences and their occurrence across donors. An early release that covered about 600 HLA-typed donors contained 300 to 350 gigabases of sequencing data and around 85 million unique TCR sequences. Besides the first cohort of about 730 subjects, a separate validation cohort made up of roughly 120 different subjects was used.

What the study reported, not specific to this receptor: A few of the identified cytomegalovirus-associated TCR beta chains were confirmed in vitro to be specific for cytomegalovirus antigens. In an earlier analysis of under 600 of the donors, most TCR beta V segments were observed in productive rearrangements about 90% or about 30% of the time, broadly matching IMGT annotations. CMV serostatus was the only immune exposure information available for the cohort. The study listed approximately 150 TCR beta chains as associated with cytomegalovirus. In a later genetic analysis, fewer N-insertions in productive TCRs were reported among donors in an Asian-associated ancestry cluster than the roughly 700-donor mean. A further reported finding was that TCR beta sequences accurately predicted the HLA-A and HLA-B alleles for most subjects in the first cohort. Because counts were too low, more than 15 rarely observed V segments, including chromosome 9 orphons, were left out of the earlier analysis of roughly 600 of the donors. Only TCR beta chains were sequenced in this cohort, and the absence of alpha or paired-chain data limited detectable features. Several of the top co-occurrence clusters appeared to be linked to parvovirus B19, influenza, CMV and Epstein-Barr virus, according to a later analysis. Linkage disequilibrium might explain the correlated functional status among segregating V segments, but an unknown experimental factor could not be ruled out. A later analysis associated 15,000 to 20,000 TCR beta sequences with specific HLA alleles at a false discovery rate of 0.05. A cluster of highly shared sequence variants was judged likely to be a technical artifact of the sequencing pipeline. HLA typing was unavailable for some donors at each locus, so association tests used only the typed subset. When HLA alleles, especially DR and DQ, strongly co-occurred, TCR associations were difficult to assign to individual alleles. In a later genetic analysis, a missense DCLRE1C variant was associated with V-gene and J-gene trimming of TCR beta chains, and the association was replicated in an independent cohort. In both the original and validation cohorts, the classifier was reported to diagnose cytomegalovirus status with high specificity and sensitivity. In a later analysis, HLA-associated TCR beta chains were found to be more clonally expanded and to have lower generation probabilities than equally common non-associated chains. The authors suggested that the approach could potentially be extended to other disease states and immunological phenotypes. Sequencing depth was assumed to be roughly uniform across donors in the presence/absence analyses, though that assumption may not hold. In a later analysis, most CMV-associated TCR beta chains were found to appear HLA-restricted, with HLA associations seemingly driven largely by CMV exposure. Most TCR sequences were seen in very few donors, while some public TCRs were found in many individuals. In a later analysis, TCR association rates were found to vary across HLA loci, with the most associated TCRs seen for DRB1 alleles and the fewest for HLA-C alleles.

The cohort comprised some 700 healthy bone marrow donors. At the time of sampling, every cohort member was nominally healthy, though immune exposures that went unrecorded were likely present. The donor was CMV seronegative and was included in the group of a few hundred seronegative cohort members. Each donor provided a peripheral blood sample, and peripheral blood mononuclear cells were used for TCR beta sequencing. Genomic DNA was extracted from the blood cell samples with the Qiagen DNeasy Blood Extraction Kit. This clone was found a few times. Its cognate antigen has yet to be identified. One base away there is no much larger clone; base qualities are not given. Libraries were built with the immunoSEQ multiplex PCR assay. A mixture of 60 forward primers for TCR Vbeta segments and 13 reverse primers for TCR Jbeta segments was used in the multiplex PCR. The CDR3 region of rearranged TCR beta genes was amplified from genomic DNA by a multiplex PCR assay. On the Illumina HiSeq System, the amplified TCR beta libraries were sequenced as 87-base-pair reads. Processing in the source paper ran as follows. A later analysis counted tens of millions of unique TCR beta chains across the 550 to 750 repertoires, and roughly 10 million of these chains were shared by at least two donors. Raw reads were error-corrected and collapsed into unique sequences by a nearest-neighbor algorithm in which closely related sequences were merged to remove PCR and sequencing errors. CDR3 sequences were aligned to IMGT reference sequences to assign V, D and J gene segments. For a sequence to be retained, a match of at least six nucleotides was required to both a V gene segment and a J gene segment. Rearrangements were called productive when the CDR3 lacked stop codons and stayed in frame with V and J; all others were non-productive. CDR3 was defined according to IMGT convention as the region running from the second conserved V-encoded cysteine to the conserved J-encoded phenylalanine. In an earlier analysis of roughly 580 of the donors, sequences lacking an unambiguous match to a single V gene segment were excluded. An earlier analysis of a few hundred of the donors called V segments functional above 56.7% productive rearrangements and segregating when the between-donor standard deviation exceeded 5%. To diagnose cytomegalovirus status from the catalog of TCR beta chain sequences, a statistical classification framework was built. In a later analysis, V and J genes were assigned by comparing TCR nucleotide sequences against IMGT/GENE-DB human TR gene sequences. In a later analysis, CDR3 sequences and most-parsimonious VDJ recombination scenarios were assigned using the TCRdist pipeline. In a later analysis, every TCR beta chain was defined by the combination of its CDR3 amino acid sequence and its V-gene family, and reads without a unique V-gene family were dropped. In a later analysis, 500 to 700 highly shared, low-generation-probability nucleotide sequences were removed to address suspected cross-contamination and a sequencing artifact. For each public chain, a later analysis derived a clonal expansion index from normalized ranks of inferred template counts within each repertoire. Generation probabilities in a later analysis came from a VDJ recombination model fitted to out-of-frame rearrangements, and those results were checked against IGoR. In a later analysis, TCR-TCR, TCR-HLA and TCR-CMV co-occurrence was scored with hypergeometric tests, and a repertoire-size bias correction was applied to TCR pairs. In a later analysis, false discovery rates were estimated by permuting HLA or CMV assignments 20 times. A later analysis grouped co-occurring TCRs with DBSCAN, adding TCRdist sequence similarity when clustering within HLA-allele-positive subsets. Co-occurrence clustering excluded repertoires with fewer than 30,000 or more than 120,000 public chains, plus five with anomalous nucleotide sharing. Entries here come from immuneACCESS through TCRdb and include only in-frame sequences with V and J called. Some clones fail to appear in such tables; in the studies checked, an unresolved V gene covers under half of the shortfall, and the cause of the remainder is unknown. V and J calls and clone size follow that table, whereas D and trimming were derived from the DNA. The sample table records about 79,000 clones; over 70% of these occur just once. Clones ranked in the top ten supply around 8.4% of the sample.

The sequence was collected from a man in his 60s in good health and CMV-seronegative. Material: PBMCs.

At the DNA level, the sequence is TGTGCCAGTACTACCCGGGACAGGCCAGACGAGCAGTACTTC. This yields the protein CASTTRDRPDEQYF. Here the chain combines TRBV19 and TRBJ2-7, with 8 central nucleotides matching TRBD1. Trimmed from V: 7 bases; trimmed from J: 5 bases; junction bases lacking a gene match: 10. The CDR3 sequence holds 14 residues, the cysteine and phenylalanine included. Only the CDR3 portion is preserved as DNA: 42 bases, with reading frame beginning at the first base. Reading the germline V gene (reference sequence) gives CDR1 LNHDA and CDR2 SQIVND.